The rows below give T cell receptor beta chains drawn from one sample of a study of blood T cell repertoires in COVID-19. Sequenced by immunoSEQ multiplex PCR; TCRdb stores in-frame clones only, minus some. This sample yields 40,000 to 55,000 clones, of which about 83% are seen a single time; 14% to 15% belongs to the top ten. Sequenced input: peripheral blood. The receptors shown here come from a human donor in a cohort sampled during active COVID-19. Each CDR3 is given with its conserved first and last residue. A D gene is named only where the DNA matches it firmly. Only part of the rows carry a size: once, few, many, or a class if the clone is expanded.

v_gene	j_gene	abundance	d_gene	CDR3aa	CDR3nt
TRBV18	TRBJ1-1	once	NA	CASSPLGAEAFF	TGTGCCAGCTCACCCCTCGGGGCTGAAGCTTTCTTT
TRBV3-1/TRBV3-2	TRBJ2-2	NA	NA	CASSQGRVPRGWGTGELFF	TGTGCCAGCAGCCAAGGTCGGGTTCCAAGGGGATGGGGCACCGGGGAGCTGTTTTTT
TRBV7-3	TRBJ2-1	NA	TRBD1	CASSFGQGAGNEQFF	TGTGCCAGCAGCTTTGGACAGGGGGCTGGCAATGAGCAGTTCTTC
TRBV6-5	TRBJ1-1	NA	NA	CASNLLRDTEAFF	TGTGCCAGCAATCTTCTCCGGGACACTGAAGCTTTCTTT
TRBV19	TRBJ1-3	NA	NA	CASSIGTSSGNTIYF	TGTGCCAGTAGTATCGGGACATCCTCTGGAAACACCATATATTTT
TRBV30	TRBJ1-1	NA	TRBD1	CAWSVHRGPGATEAFF	TGTGCCTGGAGTGTACACAGGGGGCCCGGGGCGACTGAAGCTTTCTTT
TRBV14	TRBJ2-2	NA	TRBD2	CASSQREREYTGELFF	TGTGCCAGCAGCCAAAGAGAGCGGGAGTACACCGGGGAGCTGTTTTTT
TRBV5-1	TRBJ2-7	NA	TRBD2	CASSFGGLAVNYEQYF	TGCGCCAGCAGCTTTGGTGGACTAGCGGTTAACTACGAGCAGTACTTC
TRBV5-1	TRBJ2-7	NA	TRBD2	CASSLGGGVHEQYF	TGCGCCAGCAGCTTGGGGGGAGGGGTCCACGAGCAGTACTTC
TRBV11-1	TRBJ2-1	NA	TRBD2	CASSLMTSGIYEQFF	TGTGCCAGCAGTTTAATGACTAGCGGGATCTATGAGCAGTTCTTC
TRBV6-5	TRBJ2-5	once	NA	CASSARGETQYF	TGTGCCAGCTCGGCGCGGGGAGAGACCCAGTACTTC
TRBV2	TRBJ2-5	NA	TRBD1	CASSGDSQETQYF	TGTGCCAGCAGTGGGGACAGCCAAGAGACCCAGTACTTC
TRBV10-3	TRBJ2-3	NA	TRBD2	CAIKRVAGEETDTQYF	TGTGCCATCAAAAGAGTTGCGGGAGAAGAGACAGATACGCAGTATTTT
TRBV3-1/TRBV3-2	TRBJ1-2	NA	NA	CASSQGRGGNYGYTF	TGTGCCAGCAGCCAAGGTAGAGGGGGAAACTATGGCTACACCTTC
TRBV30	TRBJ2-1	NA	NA	CAWSADRKSYNEQFF	TGTGCCTGGAGTGCCGACAGAAAATCCTACAATGAGCAGTTCTTC
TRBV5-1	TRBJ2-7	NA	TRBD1	CASSLQGNQEQYF	TGCGCCAGCAGCTTACAGGGGAATCAGGAGCAGTACTTC